A selection of T cell receptor beta chains follows, all from one sample in a study of blood T cell repertoires in COVID-19. TCRdb keeps only in-frame clones here, not all; method: immunoSEQ multiplex PCR. Here the sample spans approximately 170,000 clones, around 87% being singletons. The sequenced sample consisted of peripheral blood. These receptors came from a woman aged 80 or over with COVID-19, enrolled during active disease. Each CDR3 is given with its conserved first and last residue. A D gene is named only where the DNA matches it firmly. The size of a clone is reported for some rows only, either as once, few or many, or as a class for expanded clones.

TRBJ2-5	NA	TRBD2	TRBV19	CASSIDRREGRETQYF	TGTGCCAGTAGTATAGATCGGCGGGAGGGCCGGGAGACCCAGTACTTC
TRBJ2-7	NA	TRBD1	TRBV6-2/TRBV6-3	CASSYSITQGDYEQYF	TGTGCCAGCAGTTACTCGATCACACAGGGGGACTACGAGCAGTACTTC
TRBJ1-2	NA	NA	TRBV28	CASAQGNYGYTF	TGTGCCAGCGCACAGGGAAACTATGGCTACACCTTC
TRBJ2-2	NA	NA	TRBV13	CASSTRAVTGELFF	TGTGCCAGCAGCACTAGAGCCGTAACCGGGGAGCTGTTTTTT
TRBJ1-2	NA	TRBD1	TRBV5-1	CASSVGQGADGYTF	TGCGCCAGCAGCGTGGGACAGGGGGCGGATGGCTACACCTTC
TRBJ2-1	NA	NA	TRBV7-3	CASSFLPGWPSIPYNEQFF	TGTGCCAGCAGCTTTCTTCCGGGGTGGCCTAGCATCCCCTACAATGAGCAGTTCTTC
TRBJ1-3	NA	TRBD1	TRBV9	CASSVEGQGNSGNTIYF	TGTGCCAGCAGCGTCGAAGGACAGGGGAACTCTGGAAACACCATATATTTT
TRBJ1-1	NA	TRBD1	TRBV5-6	CASSWGQGLSEAFF	TGTGCCAGCAGCTGGGGACAGGGGCTATCTGAAGCTTTCTTT
TRBJ2-1	NA	TRBD2	TRBV19	CASSVAGGTGMHEQFF	TGTGCCAGTAGTGTAGCGGGAGGCACCGGGATGCATGAGCAGTTCTTC
TRBJ1-2	NA	NA	TRBV15	CATSRAGGTSSYGYTF	TGTGCCACCAGCAGAGCTGGGGGCACCTCTTCCTATGGCTACACCTTC
TRBJ2-2	NA	TRBD1	TRBV19	CASSIVGTVHTGELFF	TGTGCCAGTAGTATAGTAGGGACAGTTCATACCGGGGAGCTGTTTTTT
TRBJ2-1	once	TRBD2	TRBV24-1	CATSDPRGTSGINEQFF	TGTGCCACCAGTGATCCACGTGGGACTAGCGGGATCAATGAGCAGTTCTTC
TRBJ1-5	NA	NA	TRBV6-2/TRBV6-3	CASSYSAGAQPQHF	TGTGCCAGCAGTTACTCAGCAGGGGCTCAGCCCCAGCATTTT
TRBJ1-2	once	TRBD1	TRBV7-8	CASSGQAGLYGYTF	TGTGCCAGCTCTGGACAGGCGGGATTATATGGCTACACCTTC
TRBJ1-1	medium-sized	TRBD1	TRBV28	CASSYHTGGTEAFF	TGTGCCAGCAGTTATCATACAGGGGGCACTGAAGCTTTCTTT
TRBJ2-2	NA	NA	TRBV9	CASSVTTVGGAATGELFF	TGTGCCAGCAGCGTAACGACCGTGGGGGGAGCAGCGACCGGGGAGCTGTTTTTT
TRBJ2-2	NA	TRBD2	TRBV5-1	CASRRTSSGSNTGELFF	TGCGCCAGCAGACGGACGTCTAGCGGGAGTAACACCGGGGAGCTGTTTTTT
TRBJ2-3	NA	TRBD2	TRBV4-2	CASSQRAGRDPDTQYF	TGTGCCAGCAGCCAGCGGGCGGGGAGGGACCCAGATACGCAGTATTTT
TRBJ1-2	NA	NA	TRBV6-5	CASRYTQASYGYTF	TGTGCCAGCAGGTACACGCAGGCCTCCTATGGCTACACCTTC
TRBJ2-3	NA	NA	TRBV9	CASRKTGVGTDTQYF	TGTGCCAGCAGGAAAACGGGGGTTGGCACAGATACGCAGTATTTT
TRBJ2-5	NA	TRBD2	TRBV5-8	CASSLVGGRETQYF	TGTGCCAGCAGCTTGGTCGGGGGGAGAGAGACCCAGTACTTC
TRBJ1-5	NA	NA	TRBV6-1	CASSESPRNSNQPQHF	TGTGCCAGCAGTGAATCCCCCAGAAATAGCAATCAGCCCCAGCATTTT
TRBJ1-2	NA	NA	TRBV18	CASSPLGGDGYTF	TGTGCCAGCTCACCACTGGGTGGAGATGGCTACACCTTC
TRBJ1-1	NA	TRBD1	TRBV9	CASSVDWTGEAFF	TGTGCCAGCAGCGTAGATTGGACAGGGGAGGCTTTCTTT
TRBJ1-1	NA	NA	TRBV3-1/TRBV3-2	CASSPSGANTEAFF	TGTGCCAGCAGCCCTAGCGGAGCGAACACTGAAGCTTTCTTT
TRBJ1-1	NA	NA	TRBV13	CASSLAGNTEAFF	TGTGCCAGCAGCTTAGCGGGGAACACTGAAGCTTTCTTT
TRBJ2-3	NA	NA	TRBV5-6	CASSLGQLGTDTQYF	TGTGCCAGCAGCTTGGGACAGCTTGGCACAGATACGCAGTATTTT
TRBJ2-5	NA	TRBD2	TRBV4-3	CASSPGLAGVSAQYF	TGCGCCAGCAGCCCCGGACTAGCGGGAGTTTCGGCCCAGTACTTC
TRBJ1-2	few	TRBD1	TRBV3-1/TRBV3-2	CASSPEALQGNYGYTF	TGTGCCAGCAGCCCGGAGGCCTTACAGGGGAACTATGGCTACACCTTC
TRBJ1-3	NA	NA	TRBV28	CASSPSRVSGNTIYF	TGTGCCAGCAGTCCGTCCCGGGTCTCTGGAAACACCATATATTTT
TRBJ2-1	once	NA	TRBV24-1	CAVDSGNEQFF	TGTGCCGTCGACAGTGGCAATGAGCAGTTCTTC
TRBJ2-5	NA	NA	TRBV11-3	CASSLSRGQETQYF	TGTGCCAGCAGCTTATCCAGGGGCCAAGAGACCCAGTACTTC
TRBJ2-2	NA	NA	TRBV24-1	CATTDTGELFF	TGTGCCACCACTGACACCGGGGAGCTGTTTTTT
TRBJ2-5	NA	TRBD2	TRBV3-1/TRBV3-2	CASSYIPGLAGQETQYF	TGTGCCAGCAGCTATATTCCGGGACTAGCGGGGCAAGAGACCCAGTACTTC
TRBJ2-2	NA	NA	TRBV5-1	CASSLQAAGELFF	TGCGCCAGCAGCTTACAGGCAGCCGGGGAGCTGTTTTTT
TRBJ1-5	NA	NA	TRBV12-3/TRBV12-4	CASKGGWTQHF	TGTGCCAGCAAAGGAGGGTGGACCCAGCATTTT
TRBJ2-2	NA	NA	TRBV13	CASSNRVDTGELFF	TGTGCCAGCAGCAACAGGGTAGATACCGGGGAGCTGTTTTTT
TRBJ2-2	NA	TRBD2	TRBV7-2	CASSLGGLAGPKLFF	TGTGCCAGCAGCTTAGGAGGGCTAGCGGGACCGAAGCTGTTTTTT
TRBJ1-3	NA	TRBD1	TRBV7-9	CASSGQVSGNTIYF	TGTGCCAGCAGCGGACAGGTCTCTGGAAACACCATATATTTT
TRBJ2-2	NA	NA	TRBV24-1	CATSAHPGAATGELFF	TGTGCCACCAGTGCTCATCCCGGAGCAGCCACCGGGGAGCTGTTTTTT
TRBJ1-5	NA	TRBD1	TRBV18	CASSLNTGDQPQHF	TGTGCCAGCTCACTTAATACAGGGGATCAGCCCCAGCATTTT
TRBJ1-5	NA	NA	TRBV19	CASTLDTSNQPQHF	TGTGCCAGTACTTTGGACACGAGCAATCAGCCCCAGCATTTT
TRBJ2-1	NA	NA	TRBV6-2/TRBV6-3	CASSRMGDEQFF	TGTGCCAGCAGCAGGATGGGCGATGAGCAGTTCTTC
TRBJ1-1	NA	NA	TRBV9	CASSVSPGLSGITEAFF	TGTGCCAGCAGCGTATCCCCAGGGCTTAGTGGTATCACTGAAGCTTTCTTT
TRBJ2-1	NA	TRBD2	TRBV3-1/TRBV3-2	CASSQASGAGAHNEQFF	TGTGCCAGCAGCCAAGCCTCTGGAGCGGGAGCCCACAATGAGCAGTTCTTC
TRBJ2-2	once	NA	TRBV9	CASSVGGGGTGELFF	TGTGCCAGCAGCGTAGGCGGGGGCGGCACCGGGGAGCTGTTTTTT
TRBJ2-1	few	NA	TRBV24-1	CATSGSRSGVRSYNEQFF	TGTGCCACCAGTGGATCTAGATCGGGAGTGAGGTCCTACAATGAGCAGTTCTTC
TRBJ2-5	NA	TRBD2	TRBV7-3	CASSPAGAGGGETQYF	TGTGCCAGCAGCCCCGCCGGAGCGGGGGGGGGAGAGACCCAGTACTTC
TRBJ2-7	NA	TRBD1	TRBV7-9	CASSSGQGRGYEQYF	TGTGCCAGCAGCTCGGGACAGGGAAGAGGCTACGAGCAGTACTTC
TRBJ1-2	NA	TRBD1	TRBV5-4	CASSLDRGTLYGYTF	TGTGCCAGCAGCCTGGACAGGGGGACCCTCTATGGCTACACCTTC
TRBJ2-1	once	TRBD2	TRBV5-1	CASSLALAGDNEQFF	TGCGCCAGCAGCTTGGCCCTAGCGGGTGACAATGAGCAGTTCTTC
TRBJ2-6	NA	NA	TRBV19	CASSPGLLGANVLTF	TGTGCCAGTAGCCCGGGACTCCTCGGGGCCAACGTCCTGACTTTC
TRBJ2-1	NA	NA	TRBV27	CASRAPGHLYNEQFF	TGTGCCAGTAGAGCCCCGGGACACCTTTACAATGAGCAGTTCTTC